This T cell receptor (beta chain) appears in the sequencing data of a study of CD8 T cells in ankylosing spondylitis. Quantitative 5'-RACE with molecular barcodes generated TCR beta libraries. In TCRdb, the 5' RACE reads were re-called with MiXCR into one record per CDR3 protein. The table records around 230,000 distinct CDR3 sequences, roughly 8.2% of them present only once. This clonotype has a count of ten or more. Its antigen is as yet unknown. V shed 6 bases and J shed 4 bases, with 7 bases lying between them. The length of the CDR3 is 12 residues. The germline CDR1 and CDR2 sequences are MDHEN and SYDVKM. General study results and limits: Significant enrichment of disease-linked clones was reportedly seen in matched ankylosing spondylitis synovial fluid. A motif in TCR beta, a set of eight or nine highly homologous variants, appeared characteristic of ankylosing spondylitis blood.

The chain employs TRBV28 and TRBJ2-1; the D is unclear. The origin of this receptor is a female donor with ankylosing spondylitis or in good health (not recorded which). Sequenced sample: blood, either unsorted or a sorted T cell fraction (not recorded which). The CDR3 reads CASRLGYNEQFF. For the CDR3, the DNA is TGTGCCAGCAGGTTGGGGTACAATGAGCAGTTCTTC.